Presented here are 14 T cell receptor beta chains from one specimen sequenced in a study of cytomegalovirus exposure and HLA in healthy donors. The PCR had 60 Vbeta and 13 Jbeta primers. Profiled with immunoSEQ multiplex PCR; TCRdb holds only in-frame clones, not every one. The table lists 95,000 to 110,000 clones, approximately 80% of them singletons. What was sequenced was PBMCs. Receptors originate from a woman under 30 in good health and CMV-seropositive.

This clone was counted between two and nine times. The chain has TRBV28 and TRBJ1-1; D is perhaps TRBD1 (5 bases). This CDR3 comprises 14 residues. Germline loops: CDR1 MDHEN, CDR2 SYDVKM. V was clipped by 1 base and J by 8 bases, with 14 bases between them. The DNA for the CDR3 is TGTGCCAGCAGTTTATTTGGGGGGTCGGAGGAAGCTTTCTTT. It encodes CASSLFGGSEEAFF.

The chain carries TRBV5-1 and TRBJ2-1, with TRBD2 matching over 7 bases. The CDR3 spans 15 residues. V lost 3 bases, J lost 9 bases, and 12 bases stayed unmatched. CDR1 SGHRS and CDR2 YFSETQ come from the germline V gene. As DNA, the CDR3 is TGCGCCAGCAGCTGGGGACTAATTGGCCGCACTGAGCAGTTCTTC. It translates to CASSWGLIGRTEQFF.

The rearrangement uses TRBV28 and TRBJ2-7; 10 bases match TRBD1. CDR1 is MDHEN and CDR2 is SYDVKM in the germline V gene. The junction had 9 bases not matched to a gene; V was cut back by 5 bases and J by 5 bases. CDR3 length: 15 amino acids. The CDR3 nucleotides read TGTGCCAGCAGTCCCTCGGACAGGGGGAAGAACGAGCAGTACTTC. Its translation is CASSPSDRGKNEQYF.

The rearrangement joins TRBV5-6 to TRBJ1-2; D is ambiguous. The V gene's germline CDR1 is SGHDT and CDR2 YYEEEE. Deletions cut 4 bases from V and 4 bases from J, with 11 bases between. The CDR3 loop spans 13 amino acids. The CDR3 sequence is CASSGWESYGYTF. CDR3 sequence (DNA): TGTGCCAGCAGCGGGTGGGAGTCCTATGGCTACACCTTC.

The chain combines TRBV29-1 with TRBJ1-1, with D hard to call. The germline V and J ends were trimmed by 6 bases and 8 bases, with 10 bases remaining between them. Per the germline V gene, CDR1 is SQVTM and CDR2 is ANQGSEA. The CDR3 totals 10 residues. CDR3 amino acids: CSVLSGEAFF. The CDR3 nucleotides are TGCAGCGTCCTGTCAGGAGAAGCTTTCTTT.

V and J are TRBV30 and TRBJ2-7; no definite D call. Trimming cost V 0 bases and J 7 bases, with 10 bases left between them. Germline CDR1 and CDR2: GTSNPN and SVGIG (reference sequence). The CDR3 sequence is 12 residues long. Written as DNA, the CDR3 is TGTGCCTGGAGTGTACCCCCCGCGGAGCAGTACTTC. Translation gives CAWSVPPAEQYF.

V usage is TRBV5-6 and J usage is TRBJ2-7; the D is unclear. CDR1 and CDR2 from the germline V gene are SGHDT and YYEEEE. Deletions cut 2 bases from V and 0 bases from J, with 12 bases between. This CDR3 has 15 amino acids. CDR3 region: CASSLSSFPSYEQYF. The CDR3 DNA is TGTGCCAGCAGCTTATCCTCGTTCCCCTCCTACGAGCAGTACTTC.

The chain recombines TRBV6-6 with TRBJ1-4; D might be TRBD1 (6 bases). Deletions cut 8 bases from V and 8 bases from J, with 24 bases between. This CDR3 is 16 amino acids long. Germline CDR1 is MNHNY and CDR2 is SVGAGI (reference sequence). The CDR3, as DNA: TGTGCCAGCGCTCGGGGGGGCTTGGGGGAGTCGGAAAAACTGTTTTTT. Translation: CASARGGLGESEKLFF.

V and J are TRBV10-2 and TRBJ1-5; TRBD1 matches 9 bases. V lost 7 bases and J lost 4; bases outside the gene matches: 5. Germline CDR1 reads WSHSY; CDR2 reads SAAADI. CDR3 length: 14 amino acids. The CDR3 bases are TGCGCCAGCATGGGGACAGGGCCTAATCAGCCCCAGCATTTT. This translates into CASMGTGPNQPQHF.

The chain links TRBV10-3 to TRBJ1-1; possibly TRBD1 for D (5 bases). Per germline, CDR1 ENHRY and CDR2 SYGVKD. The V end lost 4 bases, the J end lost 0 bases, and 9 bases lay between the germline ends. This CDR3 has 14 amino acids. The CDR3 sequence is CAISAQGMNTEAFF. The CDR3 nucleotides are TGTGCCATCAGTGCGCAGGGAATGAACACTGAAGCTTTCTTT.

The V and J genes are TRBV6-1 and TRBJ1-1; 7 bases align to TRBD1. The CDR3 runs 15 residues. In germline, CDR1 is MNHNS, CDR2 SASEGT. Losses at the gene ends were 7 bases for V and 5 bases for J; bases not matched to a gene: 13. The CDR3 region is CASTGIDRVGTEAFF. CDR3 bases: TGTGCCAGCACCGGAATCGACAGGGTGGGAACTGAAGCTTTCTTT.

The chain carries TRBV7-6 and TRBJ1-3; D is unclear. The V end lost 6 bases, the J end lost 0 bases, and 6 bases lay between the germline ends. The germline gives CDR1 SGHVS, CDR2 FNYEAQ. This CDR3 is 13 amino acids long. The CDR3 here is CASRLSSGNTIYF. Here the CDR3 DNA reads TGTGCCAGCAGGCTGAGCTCTGGAAACACCATATATTTT.

The chain links TRBV4-1 to TRBJ2-1; 7 nucleotides align to TRBD2. Germline loops: CDR1 MGHRA, CDR2 YSYEKL. The CDR3 spans 16 residues. V lost 2 bases to trimming and J lost 4 bases; unmatched junction nucleotides: 8. The CDR3 coding sequence is TGCGCCAGCAGCCAACGTCTAGCGGACCTTTACAATGAGCAGTTCTTC. Translation: CASSQRLADLYNEQFF.

This clone was seen more than once but under ten times. This rearrangement joins TRBV29-1 to TRBJ2-5; 7 bases match TRBD2. CDR1 is SQVTM, CDR2 ANQGSEA, per germline. The V segment lost 7 bases and the J segment 0 bases; nucleotides outside the gene matches: 8. The CDR3 consists of 14 residues. The CDR3 sequence: CSASGGGYQETQYF. The DNA of the CDR3 is TGCAGCGCGAGTGGGGGGGGGTACCAAGAGACCCAGTACTTC.